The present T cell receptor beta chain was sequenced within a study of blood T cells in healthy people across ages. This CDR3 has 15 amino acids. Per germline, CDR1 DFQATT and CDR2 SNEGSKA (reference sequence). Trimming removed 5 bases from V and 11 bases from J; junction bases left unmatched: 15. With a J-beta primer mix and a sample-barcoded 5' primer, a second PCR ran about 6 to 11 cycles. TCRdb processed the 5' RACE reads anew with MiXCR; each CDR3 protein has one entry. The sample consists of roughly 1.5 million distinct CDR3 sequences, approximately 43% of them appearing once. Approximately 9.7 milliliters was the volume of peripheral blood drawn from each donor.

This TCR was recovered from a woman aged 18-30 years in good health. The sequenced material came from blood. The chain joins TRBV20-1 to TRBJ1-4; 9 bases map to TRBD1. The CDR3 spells CSAGKPGQGLWKLFF. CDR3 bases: TGCAGTGCTGGAAAACCGGGACAGGGTTTATGGAAACTGTTTTTT.